Below are 8 T cell receptor beta chains sequenced from a single sample in a study of OX40 agonist ivuxolimab in advanced cancers. Clones were sequenced by immunoSEQ multiplex PCR, and TCRdb holds only the in-frame ones, with some missing. The sample has about 70,000 clones, approximately 90% seen once. Sequencing used CD4+ or CD8+ T cells sorted from blood, obtained in a trial of the OX40 agonist ivuxolimab. The origin of the receptors is an adult with an advanced solid tumor such as melanoma, head and neck, liver or kidney cancer.

This chain connects TRBV11-3 to TRBJ2-5, with TRBD1 as a possible D gene (6 bases). The ends were cut back, 1 base at V and 5 bases at J, with 11 bases in the middle. This CDR3 comprises 14 residues. The germline V gene encodes CDR1 SGHNT and CDR2 YENEEA. CDR3 loop: CASSLGGTTETQYF. The CDR3 DNA is TGTGCCAGCAGCTTAGGAGGGACAACGGAGACCCAGTACTTC.

This sequence joins TRBV6-5 and TRBJ1-2, with 12 bases aligning to TRBD1. Germline V CDR1 and CDR2: MNHEY, SVGAGI. This CDR3 has 15 amino acids. The junction had 10 bases not matched to a gene; V was cut back by 6 bases and J by 8 bases. CDR3 DNA: TGTGCCAGCAGCCTCAAGGGGACAGGGGGCTACGGCTACACCTTC. The encoded protein is CASSLKGTGGYGYTF.

In nucleotides, the CDR3 is TGTGCCAGCAGCTTAACGGGGGGGCCGTACAATGAGCAGTTCTTC. This gives the protein CASSLTGGPYNEQFF. J is TRBJ2-1 and V is TRBV7-3; D possibly corresponds to TRBD2 (7 bases). The V and J ends lost 0 bases and 4 bases respectively, with 10 bases between them. This CDR3 has 15 amino acids. The germline CDR1 and CDR2 sequences are SGHTA and FQGTGA. Together with reference TRBV7-3 and TRBJ2-1, the CDR3 gives the full variable domain: GAGVSQTPSNKVTEKGKYVELRCDPISGHTALYWYRQSLGQGPEFLIYFQGTGAADDSGLPNDRFFAVRPEGSVSTLKIQRTERGDSAVYLCASSLTGGPYNEQFFGPGTRLTVL.

The chain combines TRBV11-3 with TRBJ2-3; no firm D call. Trimming pared 5 bases from V and 0 bases from J, leaving 6 bases between. The CDR3 spans 13 residues. Per germline, CDR1 SGHNT and CDR2 YENEEA. The CDR3 nucleotides read TGTGCCAGCAGCATAGGAAGCACAGATACGCAGTATTTT. It specifies CASSIGSTDTQYF.

V usage is TRBV29-1 and J usage is TRBJ2-3; no clear D gene. Germline-derived CDR1 and CDR2 are SQVTM and ANQGSEA. CDR3 length: 10 residues. The V gene lost 3 bases and the J gene lost 2 bases, with 0 bases spanning the gap. For the CDR3, the DNA is TGCAGCGTTGACACAGATACGCAGTATTTT. It specifies CSVDTDTQYF.

V is TRBV18 and J is TRBJ2-5; D is uncertain. The CDR3 sequence is 11 residues long. Germline values: CDR1 KGHSH, CDR2 LQKENI. The ends were cut back, 4 bases at V and 1 base at J, with 1 base in the middle. The chain's CDR3 is CASSLQETQYF. For the CDR3, the DNA is TGTGCCAGCTCACTCCAAGAGACCCAGTACTTC. The variable domain in full, completed from reference TRBV18 and TRBJ2-5, reads NAGVMQNPRHLVRRRGQEARLRCSPMKGHSHVYWYRQLPEEGLKFMVYLQKENIIDESGMPKERFSAEFPKEGPSILRIQQVVRGDSAAYFCASSLQETQYFGPGTRLLVL.

This chain links TRBV30 with TRBJ1-6, with D unresolved. The germline V gene encodes CDR1 GTSNPN and CDR2 SVGIG (reference sequence). Between the trimmed V and J ends, which lost 5 bases and 6 bases, there was a span of 11 bases. This CDR3 has 13 residues. Here the CDR3 DNA reads TGTGCCTGGCATTTAGGGAGTAATTCACCCCTCCACTTT. This codes for CAWHLGSNSPLHF.

The chain couples TRBV30 to TRBJ1-3; weak D call: TRBD1 (5 bases). With 0 bases removed from V and 0 bases from J, the gap between germline ends came to 9 bases. The germline V gene has CDR1 GTSNPN and CDR2 SVGIG (reference sequence). This CDR3 is built from 15 residues. The CDR3 DNA is TGTGCCTGGAGTGTACGACAGAGCTCTGGAAACACCATATATTTT. Protein sequence: CAWSVRQSSGNTIYF.